The 21 T cell receptor beta chains listed next were all sequenced from one sample in a study of blood T cell repertoires in COVID-19. Only in-frame clones appear in the TCRdb table, and some are missing; sequencing was by immunoSEQ multiplex PCR. This table holds 200,000 to 250,000 clones, about 89% found once. The sequenced material came from peripheral blood. The source is a man between 60 and 75 years old who had recovered from COVID-19.

The gene calls are TRBV6-2 or TRBV6-3 and TRBJ2-1; possible D gene TRBD2, 7 bases. The germline V gene encodes CDR1 MNHEY and CDR2 SVGEGT. The CDR3 sequence is 15 residues long. Trimming pared 2 bases from V and 4 bases from J, leaving 12 bases between. CDR3 DNA: TGTGCCAGCAGTTACGGAGGGGGGGGTTACAATGAGCAGTTCTTC. Its protein is CASSYGGGGYNEQFF.

This clone was counted a few times. The rearrangement joins TRBV6-2 or TRBV6-3 to TRBJ1-5; tentatively, D is TRBD1 (5 bases). Germline-derived CDR1 and CDR2 are MNHEY and SVGEGT. The length of the CDR3 is 13 residues. Trimming removed 5 bases from V and 4 bases from J, with 9 bases in between. The CDR3 nucleotides are TGTGCCAGCAGTCTCGACAGAAATCAGCCCCAGCATTTT. It yields the protein CASSLDRNQPQHF.

V is TRBV27 and J is TRBJ1-2, with no clear D. Germline lookup yields CDR1 MNHEY and CDR2 SMNVEV (reference sequence). This CDR3 contains 13 residues. Deletions cut 6 bases from V and 0 bases from J, with 8 bases between. As DNA, the CDR3 is TGTGCCAGCAGGATGCGAGCTAACTATGGCTACACCTTC. Its translation is CASRMRANYGYTF.

CDR3 in DNA: TGTGCCACCTGTCGGACAGGGAAGGGAGAAAGCAATCAGCCCCAGCATTTT. This encodes CATCRTGKGESNQPQHF. The V and J genes are TRBV28 and TRBJ1-5, with TRBD1 identical over 8 bases. From germline, CDR1 is MDHEN and CDR2 SYDVKM. Germline trimming cut 10 bases from V and 1 base from J; bases unmatched to any gene: 15. The CDR3 runs to 17 residues.

The gene calls are TRBV14 and TRBJ2-2, with D uncertain. Trimming stripped 1 base from V and 2 bases from J, with 8 bases between. The CDR3 runs to 15 residues. Per the germline V gene, CDR1 is SGHDN and CDR2 is FVKESK. The DNA of the CDR3 is TGTGCCAGCAGCCAAGTAAGAACAAACACCGGGGAGCTGTTTTTT. Its translation: CASSQVRTNTGELFF.

The genes are TRBV6-6 and TRBJ1-5; 7 nucleotides line up with TRBD1. Per the germline V gene, CDR1 is MNHNY and CDR2 is SVGAGI (reference sequence). Trimming took 2 bases from V and 6 from J; bases not matched to a gene: 10. The CDR3 loop spans 16 amino acids. CDR3 sequence reads: CASSYEETGLIQPQHF. The CDR3 DNA reads as TGTGCCAGCAGTTACGAAGAGACAGGGTTAATTCAGCCCCAGCATTTT.

The rearrangement links TRBV12-3 or TRBV12-4 to TRBJ2-3, with 10 bases identical to TRBD1. Losses at the gene ends were 8 bases for V and 5 bases for J; bases not matched to a gene: 4. The CDR3 is 13 residues long. The CDR3 is CASRDRGGDTQYF. Here the CDR3 DNA reads TGTGCCAGCCGGGACAGGGGTGGAGATACGCAGTATTTT.

V gene TRBV15 combines with J gene TRBJ1-4, with D possibly matching TRBD1 (6 bases). V was pared by 3 bases and J by 6 bases, with 8 bases between. The CDR3 runs 13 residues. Germline V gene sequence: CDR1 LNHNV, CDR2 YYDKDF (reference sequence). The CDR3 sequence: CATSSGTHEKLFF. In nucleotides, the CDR3 is TGTGCCACCAGCAGCGGGACACATGAAAAACTGTTTTTT. The full variable domain, in which reference TRBV15 and TRBJ1-4 provide the parts outside the CDR3, is DAMVIQNPRYQVTQFGKPVTLSCSQTLNHNVMYWYQQKSSQAPKLLFHYYDKDFNNEADTPDNFQSRRPNTSFCFLDIRSPGLGDTAMYLCATSSGTHEKLFFGSGTQLSVL.

This rearrangement joins TRBV7-9 to TRBJ1-5; 7 positions match TRBD1. The length of the CDR3 is 16 residues. In germline, CDR1 is SEHNR, CDR2 FQNEAQ (reference sequence). V gave up 3 bases and J gave up 1 base; unmatched junction bases: 6. Written as DNA, the CDR3 is TGTGCCAGCAGCTTCCATCTCAGGGGGAGCAATCAGCCCCAGCATTTT. It translates to CASSFHLRGSNQPQHF.

V usage is TRBV5-1 and J usage is TRBJ2-5, with 9 positions matching TRBD2. Germline V gene sequence: CDR1 SGHRS, CDR2 YFSETQ. The length of the CDR3 is 15 residues. After removal of 4 bases from V and 2 bases from J, the junction contained 6 bases not matched to a gene. The CDR3 is CASSRLAGGQETQYF. In DNA, the CDR3 is TGCGCCAGCAGCCGACTTGCGGGGGGGCAAGAGACCCAGTACTTC.

The genes are TRBV10-3 and TRBJ1-1; D is undetermined. V lost 6 bases, J lost 1 base, and 9 bases lay in between. The CDR3 spans 13 residues. Germline V gene data show CDR1 as ENHRY and CDR2 as SYGVKD. The CDR3 protein is CAISETPNTEAFF. For the CDR3, the DNA is TGTGCCATCAGCGAGACACCGAACACTGAAGCTTTCTTT.

The chain has TRBV18 and TRBJ1-5; D is unresolved. CDR1 is KGHSH, CDR2 LQKENI, per germline. The germline V and J ends were trimmed by 6 bases and 5 bases, with 14 bases remaining between them. CDR3 length equals 14 residues. CDR3 amino acids: CASSPSTYDQPQHF. The CDR3 bases are TGTGCCAGCTCCCCCTCGACATACGATCAGCCCCAGCATTTT. Together with reference TRBV18 and TRBJ1-5, the CDR3 gives the full variable domain: NAGVMQNPRHLVRRRGQEARLRCSPMKGHSHVYWYRQLPEEGLKFMVYLQKENIIDESGMPKERFSAEFPKEGPSILRIQQVVRGDSAAYFCASSPSTYDQPQHFGDGTRLSIL.

The rearrangement uses TRBV27 and TRBJ2-2; tentatively, D is TRBD1 (6 bases). Per germline, CDR1 MNHEY and CDR2 SMNVEV (reference sequence). There are 16 residues in the CDR3. The germline V and J ends were trimmed by 5 bases and 6 bases, with 19 bases remaining between them. CDR3 nucleotide sequence: TGTGCCAGCAGTCCACCGGGACACCCGCTGGCCGGGGAGCTGTTTTTT. It codes for CASSPPGHPLAGELFF.

For the CDR3, the DNA is TGTGCCAGCAGTGGCGGGAGCTTCTACGAGCAGTACTTC. This translates into CASSGGSFYEQYF. This chain links TRBV11-2 with TRBJ2-7; 7 nucleotides agree with TRBD2. The CDR3 has 13 amino acids. Trimming cost V 6 bases and J 3 bases; bases outside gene matches: 5. The germline gives CDR1 SGHAT, CDR2 FQNNGV.

V is TRBV6-4 and J is TRBJ1-3; TRBD1 matches at 7 bases. Trimming took 10 bases from V and 8 from J; bases not matched to a gene: 2. Germline V CDR1 and CDR2: MRHNA, SNTAGT. This CDR3 is built from 10 residues. As DNA, the CDR3 is TGTGCCACCCAGGGGGACACCATATATTTT. It yields the protein CATQGDTIYF.

The J gene is TRBJ2-6, the V gene TRBV6-1; 7 bases are a match to TRBD1. CDR3 length equals 18 residues. V trimming: 4 bases; J trimming: 1 base; junction bases outside the gene matches: 10. Germline V gene data show CDR1 as MNHNS and CDR2 as SASEGT. The chain's CDR3 is CASSGTPGTASGANVLTF. CDR3 bases: TGTGCCAGCAGTGGAACCCCCGGGACAGCTTCTGGGGCCAACGTCCTGACTTTC.

V is TRBV27 and J is TRBJ2-7; no definite D call. The CDR3 runs to 14 residues. V lost 5 bases to trimming and J lost 0 bases, with 11 bases between them. Germline V gene lookup returns CDR1 MNHEY and CDR2 SMNVEV (reference sequence). CDR3 region: CASSVRSGSYEQYF. In nucleotides, the CDR3 is TGTGCCAGCAGTGTTCGCTCGGGCTCCTACGAGCAGTACTTC.

The V call is TRBV5-4, the J call TRBJ2-3; TRBD2 matches at 11 bases. Germline CDR1 reads SGHNT; CDR2 reads YYREEE (reference sequence). V was clipped by 3 bases and J by 6 bases; unmatched bases: 3. This CDR3 is 14 amino acids long. The CDR3 DNA reads as TGTGCCAGCAGCTCTAGCGGGGGGCAGGATACGCAGTATTTT. Translation gives CASSSSGGQDTQYF.

The chain employs TRBV2 and TRBJ2-5; 9 bases map to TRBD2. The germline CDR1 and CDR2 sequences are SNHLY and FYNNEI. Losses at the gene ends were 6 bases for V and 5 bases for J; bases not matched to a gene: 7. The CDR3 has 14 residues. In DNA, the CDR3 is TGTGCCAGCAGAAGGCGGGAGGGCCACGAGACCCAGTACTTC. Its translation is CASRRREGHETQYF. Full variable domain (outside the CDR3, taken from reference TRBV2 and TRBJ2-5): EPEVTQTPSHQVTQMGQEVILRCVPISNHLYFYWYRQILGQKVEFLVSFYNNEISEKSEIFDDQFSVERPDGSNFTLKIRSTKLEDSAMYFCASRRREGHETQYFGPGTRLLVL.

This chain connects TRBV19 to TRBJ1-4, with 8 bases fitting TRBD1. J was trimmed by 3 bases and V by 5 bases; bases with no gene match: 2. Germline V CDR1 and CDR2: LNHDA, SQIVND (reference sequence). The CDR3 spans 14 residues. The CDR3 DNA sequence: TGTGCCAGTAGTGTGACAGGGGCTAATGAAAAACTGTTTTTT. It is translated as CASSVTGANEKLFF.

This sequence joins TRBV7-2 and TRBJ1-2; D not resolved. With 5 bases removed from V and 0 bases from J, the gap between germline ends came to 10 bases. Germline CDR1 and CDR2: SGHTA and FQGNSA. The CDR3 extends over 14 amino acids. The CDR3 nucleotides are TGTGCCAGCAGCAACTCGGGAGCTAACTATGGCTACACCTTC. This translates into CASSNSGANYGYTF.